This is a list of T cell receptor beta chains from one sample in a study of cytomegalovirus exposure and HLA in healthy donors. TCRdb keeps only in-frame clones here, not all; method: immunoSEQ multiplex PCR. The table includes 90,000 or so clones, roughly 63% detected once. Material: PBMCs. Receptors were obtained from a boy younger than 18 in good health and CMV-seropositive. The CDR3 runs from the conserved cysteine through the conserved F or W.

>TRBJ1-5|TRBV9
CASSRDGGLSNQPQHF
>TRBJ2-1|TRBV7-2
CASSFPGLSSYNEQFF
>TRBJ1-2|TRBV9
CASSATLGGAYGYTF
>TRBJ2-1|TRBV7-6
CASSLGVGASQNEQFF
>TRBJ2-1|TRBV12-5
CASGSSGLGINLLGNEQFF
>TRBJ2-3|TRBV7-9
CASSLWSRSDTQYF
>TRBJ1-2|TRBV5-6
CASSLSGGLYYGYTF
>TRBJ1-1|TRBV6-5
CASSYAGGNTEAFF
>TRBJ1-6|TRBV5-6
CASSSGTGGANSPLHF
>TRBJ1-1|TRBV5-6
CASSRGFTEAFF
>TRBJ2-4|TRBV29-1
CSAALRDRGGIQYF
>TRBJ2-7|TRBV7-9
CASSLAFGPGHGPSYEQYF
>TRBJ2-1|TRBV5-1
CASRPTSGSIYEQFF
>TRBJ2-7|TRBV6-5
CASSRGGQGGFEQYF
>TRBJ1-2|TRBV29-1
CSAPGTAGGGYTF
>TRBJ1-5|TRBV19
CASGKDTGYNQPQHF
>TRBJ2-3|TRBV15
CATSRTSGEVGTDTQYF
>TRBJ2-5|TRBV9
CASSPGASQETQYF
>TRBJ2-2|TRBV7-2
CASSSGTTTNTGELFF
>TRBJ1-1|TRBV7-2
CASSFEQNTEAFF
>TRBJ2-7|TRBV4-1
CASSQDPTGYEQYF
>TRBJ2-5|TRBV7-3
CASSSLGGVGETQYF
>TRBJ1-1|TRBV10-1
CASSESGRDTEAFF
>TRBJ1-1|TRBV7-9
CASTPPGMDKNTEAFF
>TRBJ1-1|TRBV6-4
CASSVSEGNTEAFF
>TRBJ2-1|TRBV6-5
CASSYGGGALDNEQFF
>TRBJ1-5|TRBV7-8
CASSYDRVGQPQHF
>TRBJ2-1|TRBV5-1
CASSLGGIRDNEQFF
>TRBJ2-1|TRBV29-1
CSARLAPYNEQFF
>TRBJ2-1|TRBV7-2
CASSALAGDNEQFF
>TRBJ2-1|TRBV14
CASSRLGPAGSNNEQFF
>TRBJ2-1|TRBV5-6
CASSLVAGATGEQFF
>TRBJ2-1|TRBV27
CASSSVVAGFHEQFF
>TRBJ1-3|TRBV9
CASSVGVGLETGNTIYF
>TRBJ2-3|TRBV9
CASSVGRAADTQYF
>TRBJ1-1|TRBV29-1
CSVATGGTEAFF
>TRBJ2-3|TRBV18
CASSPAGDSTDTQYF
>TRBJ1-3|TRBV5-4
CASSSYRGPDYTIYF
>TRBJ1-6|TRBV4-1
CASSQVRDRGISSYNSPLHF
>TRBJ2-1|TRBV9
CASSVVTSGGYNEQFF
>TRBJ2-5|TRBV10-3
CAISGGGTFQETQYF
>TRBJ1-5|TRBV19
CASSTQGAALNQPQHF